This T cell receptor (beta chain) stems from a study of regulatory T cells in long-lasting Graves disease (dated by TCRdb to about 2021). About the full investigation: Persistent Graves' disease was defined as antithyroid drug treatment for over 5 years with persistently positive TSH receptor autoantibodies. Patients with persistent Graves' disease were compared with patients with newly diagnosed Graves' disease using TCR sequencing and RNA sequencing of peripheral blood. The study took place in China and was registered as a clinical trial. A total of about 33 samples underwent TCR sequencing: some 13 from persistent and approximately 20 from newly diagnosed Graves' disease patients. Persistent Graves' disease patients in the clinical cohort had taken antithyroid drugs for around 11 years on average. Overall study outcomes, separate from this receptor: The small sample size was acknowledged by the authors as a limitation that may reduce accuracy. Persistent patients shared more public clonotypes among themselves (2,741) than newly diagnosed patients did (approximately 970). Peripheral blood alone was examined, since thyroid tissue, which constituted the primary lesion, could not be accessed. Preferential use of TRBV28, TRBJ1-2 and TRBJ2-5 was observed in persistent disease, whereas TRBV20-1 and TRBJ2-1 were favored in newly diagnosed disease. Sequencing and analysis were limited to the TCR beta chain. Compared with newly diagnosed patients, patients with persistent Graves' disease had lower TCR Shannon entropy and fewer highly expanded clones, which suggests clonal expansion.

Receptor amplification or capture employed multiplex PCR. TCRdb shows the sequencer as Illumina HiSeq 4000. iRepertoire HTBI primers and Arm-PCR amplification of CDR3 regions were used to construct TCR beta libraries. Gel purification was performed on PCR products prior to sequencing. From the authors' description of their analysis: Across samples, roughly 60 TRBV and 14 TRBJ segments were identified and used for gene usage analysis of CDR3 amino acid clonotypes. COPE and FqMerger were used to merge filtered high-quality paired reads into contigs. BLAST was used to align contigs to IMGT TRBV, TRBD and TRBJ reference genes, with CDR3 defined following IMGT. Clonotypes above 0.1% frequency were classified as highly expanded clones. Shannon entropy served as the measure of repertoire diversity, while the Gini coefficient captured V-J evenness. Public clonotypes were defined as clonotypes shared by more than one individual. The raw public reads went through TCRdb reprocessing: fastp at Q25, MiXCR clone calling, in-frame beta chains kept. Each entry merges the rows of one CDR3 protein and shows their most common DNA and genes. Here the V and J calls rest on TCRdb's processing, not on the authors' analysis. This sample lists some 280,000 distinct CDR3 sequences; roughly a fifth were detected once. The top ten clones comprise more than 50% of the sample.

The CDR3 spans 15 residues, from the cysteine through the phenylalanine. Of the read, only the CDR3 DNA is kept; its 45 bases are in frame from base 1. Via the germline V gene, CDR1 is SGHTA and CDR2 FQGNSA. Relative to germline, V is 2 bases shorter and J is 3 bases shorter, with 13 bases between their ends. Concerning this clonotype itself: This clone's antigen is unknown. No base qualities exist here, and no much larger clone lies one base off it.

The sample's time point, from its label and the paper: persistent/refractory GD, antithyroid drugs over 5 years with positive TRAb. For both TCR sequencing and RNA sequencing, RNA was extracted from PBMCs in TRIzol. The diagnosis of Graves' disease was made according to American Thyroid Association guidelines. Recruitment of patients was carried out at an endocrinology department in Xi'an, China. Each patient gave about 9.1 milliliters of peripheral blood, collected in an EDTA anticoagulant tube. PBMCs were isolated by Ficoll Paque Plus density gradient separation without further T cell sorting. An Agilent 2100 Bioanalyzer and agarose gel were used to check RNA quality, and a NanoDrop 2000 was used to measure RNA concentration.

This TCR was recovered from a female donor with Graves disease. The sample in question was peripheral blood mononuclear cells (PBMCs), obtained when the disease was refractory, from a patient treated with antithyroid drugs. The sequence is built from TRBV7-2 and TRBJ2-5, with a weak D call of TRBD2 (7 bases match). The nucleotide sequence is given as TGTGCCAGCAGCTTAAGGGGGGACTATAAAGAGACCCAGTACTTC. Translated, this gives CASSLRGDYKETQYF.